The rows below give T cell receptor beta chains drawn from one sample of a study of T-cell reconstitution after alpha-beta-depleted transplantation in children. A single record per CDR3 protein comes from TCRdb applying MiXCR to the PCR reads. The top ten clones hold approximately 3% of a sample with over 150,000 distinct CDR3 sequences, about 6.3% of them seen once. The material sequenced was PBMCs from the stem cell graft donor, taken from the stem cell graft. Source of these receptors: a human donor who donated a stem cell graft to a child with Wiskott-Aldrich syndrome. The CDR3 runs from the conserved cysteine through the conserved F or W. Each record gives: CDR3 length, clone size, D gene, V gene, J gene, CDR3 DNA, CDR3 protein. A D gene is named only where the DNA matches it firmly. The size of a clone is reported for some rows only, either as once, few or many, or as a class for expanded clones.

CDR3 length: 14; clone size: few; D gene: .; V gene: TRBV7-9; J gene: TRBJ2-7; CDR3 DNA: TGTGCCAGCGGTCTCTTCAGGGTTCCCTACGAGCAGTACTTC; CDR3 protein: CASGLFRVPYEQYF
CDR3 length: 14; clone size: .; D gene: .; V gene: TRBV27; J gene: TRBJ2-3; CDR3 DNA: TGTGCCAGCAGTTTATTAGGGGCCGAAGATACGCAGTATTTT; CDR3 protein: CASSLLGAEDTQYF
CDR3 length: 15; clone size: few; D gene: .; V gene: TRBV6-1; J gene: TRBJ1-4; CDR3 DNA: TGTGCCAGCAGTGCTCTCAGGGCAACTAATGAAAAACTGTTTTTT; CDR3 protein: CASSALRATNEKLFF
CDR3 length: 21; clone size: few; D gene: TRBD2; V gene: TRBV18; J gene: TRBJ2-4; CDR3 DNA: TGTGCCAGCTCACCACTAAGACTAGCGGGAGGCCTCGTTGGGGCCAAAAACATTCAGTACTTC; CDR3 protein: CASSPLRLAGGLVGAKNIQYF
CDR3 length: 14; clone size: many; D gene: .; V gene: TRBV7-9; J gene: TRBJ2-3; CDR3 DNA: TGTGCCAGCAGCGCCAAGACTAGCACAGATACGCAGTATTTT; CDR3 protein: CASSAKTSTDTQYF
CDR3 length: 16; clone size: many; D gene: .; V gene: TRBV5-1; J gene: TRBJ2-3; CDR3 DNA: TGCGCCAGCAGCATGGGGACGGAGGCCCACACAGATACGCAGTATTTT; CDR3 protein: CASSMGTEAHTDTQYF
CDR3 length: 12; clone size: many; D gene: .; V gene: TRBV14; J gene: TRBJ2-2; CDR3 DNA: TGTGCCATCCGACGGAACACCGGGGAGCTGTTTTTT; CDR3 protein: CAIRRNTGELFF
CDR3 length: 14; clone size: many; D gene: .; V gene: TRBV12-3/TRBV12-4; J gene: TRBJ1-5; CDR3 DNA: TGTGCCAGCAGTCCTACAGGGTGGGAACAGCCCCAGCATTTT; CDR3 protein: CASSPTGWEQPQHF
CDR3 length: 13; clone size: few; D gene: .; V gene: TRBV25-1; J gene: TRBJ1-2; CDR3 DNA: TGTGCCAGCAGTGAATTGACGCAGGGTGGCTACACCTTC; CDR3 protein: CASSELTQGGYTF
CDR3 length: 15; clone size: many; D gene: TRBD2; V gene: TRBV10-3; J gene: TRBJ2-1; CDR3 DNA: TGTGCCATCAGAGATCTAGCGGGAGGTGTCAATGAGCAGTTCTTC; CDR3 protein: CAIRDLAGGVNEQFF
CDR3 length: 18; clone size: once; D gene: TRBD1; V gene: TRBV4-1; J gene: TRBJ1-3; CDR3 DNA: TGCGCCAGCAGCCAAGGAACCCCGGGACAGGGGGCTGGAAACACCATATATTTT; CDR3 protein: CASSQGTPGQGAGNTIYF
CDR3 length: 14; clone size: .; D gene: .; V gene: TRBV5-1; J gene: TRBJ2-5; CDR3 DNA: TGCGCCAGCAGCTTGGTTGGGGGCATAGAGACCCAGTACTTC; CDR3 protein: CASSLVGGIETQYF
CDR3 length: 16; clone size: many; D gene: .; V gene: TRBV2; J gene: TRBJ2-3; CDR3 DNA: TGTGCCAGCAGTGGGCAGGCTTCTGCCCCAGTAGGAGCGCAGTATTTT; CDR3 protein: CASSGQASAPVGAQYF
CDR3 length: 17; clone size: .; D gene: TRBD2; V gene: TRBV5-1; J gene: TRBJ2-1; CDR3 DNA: TGCGCCAGCAGCTCCCCCCCTAGCGGCCTCACCTACAATGAGCAGTTCTTC; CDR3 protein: CASSSPPSGLTYNEQFF
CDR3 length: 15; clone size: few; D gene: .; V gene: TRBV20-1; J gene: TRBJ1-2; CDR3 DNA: TGCAGTGCTAGAGATCCGTCCGCTACTAACTATGGCTACACCTTC; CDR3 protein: CSARDPSATNYGYTF
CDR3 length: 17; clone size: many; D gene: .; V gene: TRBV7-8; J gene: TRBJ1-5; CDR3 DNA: TGTGCCAGCAAAACAGGAGGGGACCCATATAGCAATCAGCCCCAGCATTTT; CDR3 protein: CASKTGGDPYSNQPQHF
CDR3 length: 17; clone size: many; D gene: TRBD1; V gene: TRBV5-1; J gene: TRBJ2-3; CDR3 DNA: TGCGCCAGCAGCTTAACCGGACAGGGCAAGAGCACAGATACGCAGTATTTT; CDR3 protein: CASSLTGQGKSTDTQYF
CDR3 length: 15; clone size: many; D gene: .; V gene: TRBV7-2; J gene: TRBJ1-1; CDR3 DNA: TGTGCCAGCAGCCCGGGGGCCCGCTTGAACACTGAAGCTTTCTTT; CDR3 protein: CASSPGARLNTEAFF
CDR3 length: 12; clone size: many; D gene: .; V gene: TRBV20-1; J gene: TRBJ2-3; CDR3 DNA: TGCAGTGGGAGCCCAGACACAGATACGCAGTATTTT; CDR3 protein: CSGSPDTDTQYF
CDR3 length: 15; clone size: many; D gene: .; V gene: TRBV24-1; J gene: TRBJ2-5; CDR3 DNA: TGTGCCACCAGTGAAACCCGGACAGCCCAAGAGACCCAGTACTTC; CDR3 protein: CATSETRTAQETQYF
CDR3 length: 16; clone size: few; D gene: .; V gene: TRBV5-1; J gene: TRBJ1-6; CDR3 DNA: TGCGCCAGCAGCTTGGAAACAGTCACCTATAATTCACCCCTCCACTTT; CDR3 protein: CASSLETVTYNSPLHF
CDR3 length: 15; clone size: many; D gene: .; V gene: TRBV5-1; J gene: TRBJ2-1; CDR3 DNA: TGCGCCAGCAGCTTGAATTCTCCTCACCGAAATGAGCAGTTCTTC; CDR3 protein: CASSLNSPHRNEQFF
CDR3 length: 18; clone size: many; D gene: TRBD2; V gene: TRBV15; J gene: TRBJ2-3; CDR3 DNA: TGTGCCACCAGCAGAGGATTTGGAGATAGCGGGAGCACAGATACGCAGTATTTT; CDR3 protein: CATSRGFGDSGSTDTQYF
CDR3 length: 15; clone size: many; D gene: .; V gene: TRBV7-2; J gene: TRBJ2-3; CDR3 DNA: TGTGCCAGCAGCTTAGATCCTAAAGGGTCAGATACGCAGTATTTT; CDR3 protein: CASSLDPKGSDTQYF
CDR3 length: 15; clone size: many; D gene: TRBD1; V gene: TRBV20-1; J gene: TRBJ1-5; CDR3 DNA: TGCAGTGCTTGCCTGACAGGGGGCAATTCTCAGCCCCAGCATTTT; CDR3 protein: CSACLTGGNSQPQHF
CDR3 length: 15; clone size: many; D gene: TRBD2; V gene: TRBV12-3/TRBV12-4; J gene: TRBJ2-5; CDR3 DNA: TGTGCCAGCCAGGGACTAGCGGGGCCCCGGGAGACCCAGTACTTC; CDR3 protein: CASQGLAGPRETQYF
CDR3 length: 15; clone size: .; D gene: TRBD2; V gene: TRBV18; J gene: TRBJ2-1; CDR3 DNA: TGTGCCAGCTCGGCCGCTACCGGGGTAGCGGGATTGAAGTTCTTC; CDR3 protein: CASSAATGVAGLKFF
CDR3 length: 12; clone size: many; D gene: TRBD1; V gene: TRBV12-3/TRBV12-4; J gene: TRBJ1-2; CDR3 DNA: TGTGCCAGCAGTCCCGACAGGGACGGCTACACCTTC; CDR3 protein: CASSPDRDGYTF
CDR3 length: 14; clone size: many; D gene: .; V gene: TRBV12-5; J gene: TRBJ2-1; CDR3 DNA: TGTGCTAGTGGTTTGGGGGGCTCCTACAATGAGCAGTTCTTC; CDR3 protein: CASGLGGSYNEQFF